The sequence of this T cell receptor beta chain was determined in a study of blood T cell repertoires in COVID-19. As to this clone: The sample contains more than one DNA sequence encoding this CDR3.

In assigning cohorts, the study relied on participant-reported clinical history. Cohort 3 donors counted as recovered after two negative PCRs, clearance, or resolved symptoms. Clones were sequenced by immunoSEQ multiplex PCR, and TCRdb holds only the in-frame ones, with some missing. The sample has 250,000 to 350,000 clones, 70% to 90% seen once. The sequence was obtained from a woman aged 25 to 39 who had recovered from COVID-19. Sequencing was carried out using PBMCs or T cells enriched from blood (not recorded which).

CDR3 nucleotides: TGTGCCAGCAGTTACTCTAGGACATCCTACGAGCAGTACTTC. Its translation: CASSYSRTSYEQYF. The rearrangement uses TRBV6-5 and TRBJ2-7; weak D call: TRBD1 (5 bases). Germline V gene sequence: CDR1 MNHEY, CDR2 SVGAGI. The V gene lost 0 bases and the J gene lost 1 base, with 7 bases spanning the gap. This CDR3 comprises 14 residues.